A selection of T cell receptor beta chains follows, all from one sample in a study of Graves' ophthalmopathy and Graves' hyperthyroidism. A single record per CDR3 protein comes from TCRdb applying MiXCR to the multiplex PCR reads. The repertoire holds under 400,000 distinct CDR3 sequences, with roughly a sixth as singletons. The sample consisted of peripheral blood. Every receptor here comes from an adult man with Graves' ophthalmopathy. The CDR3 runs from the conserved cysteine through the conserved F or W. D genes are given only for firm matches. A clone size is listed for some rows: how often the clone was seen (once, few, many), or a class if it is expanded.

V gene	D gene	clone size	J gene	CDR3 length	CDR3 DNA	CDR3 protein
TRBV28	-	once	TRBJ1-2	13	TGTGCCAGCAGTATCCAGGGCCCCTATGGCTACATCTTC	CASSIQGPYGYIF
TRBV27	-	many	TRBJ1-6	12	-	CASSSSQGPLHF
TRBV27	-	many	TRBJ2-7	15	TGTGCCAGCAGTTTGCGGCTCCCCCCGGCCTACGAGCAGTACTTC	CASSLRLPPAYEQYF
TRBV5-1	-	many	TRBJ1-1	14	TGCGCCAGCAGCTTGGTAACACCGAACACTGAAGCTTTCTTT	CASSLVTPNTEAFF
TRBV29-1	-	many	TRBJ2-2	14	TGCAGCGTTGGTATCACCATGAACACCGGGGAGCTGTTTTTT	CSVGITMNTGELFF
TRBV12-3/TRBV12-4	-	many	TRBJ1-5	12	TGTGCCAGCACTACCACCCTCTCGCCCCAGCATTTT	CASTTTLSPQHF
TRBV12-3/TRBV12-4	-	many	TRBJ2-5	13	TGTGCCAGCAGTTTAAATGGTCAAGAGACCCAGTACTTC	CASSLNGQETQYF
TRBV29-1	-	many	TRBJ1-2	11	TGCAGCGTTTTTTCGGGCGACGGCTACACCTTC	CSVFSGDGYTF
TRBV15	-	few	TRBJ2-5	15	TGTGCCACCAGCAGAGATCGTACAGTCCAAGAGACCCAGTACTTC	CATSRDRTVQETQYF
TRBV7-9	-	many	TRBJ1-2	13	TGTGCCAGCAGCCTCAGTGCTGACTATGGCTACACCTTC	CASSLSADYGYTF
TRBV5-5	TRBD1	many	TRBJ1-5	14	TGTGCCAGCAGCCAGGACAGGATCAATCAGCCCCAGCATTTT	CASSQDRINQPQHF
TRBV20-1	-	many	TRBJ2-5	13	TGCAGTGCTAGGGGGACGGCGAAAGAGACCCAGTACTTC	CSARGTAKETQYF
TRBV2	-	many	TRBJ1-1	13	TGTGCCAGCAATATTAAGAAGGGAGTTGAAGCTTTCTTT	CASNIKKGVEAFF
TRBV7-8	TRBD1	-	TRBJ1-1	16	TGTGCCAGCAGCCCCGGCGGGACAGGGGGGCCCACTGAAGCTTTCTTT	CASSPGGTGGPTEAFF
TRBV12-3/TRBV12-4	TRBD1	-	TRBJ1-1	15	TGTGCCAGCAGTCCAAGACAGGGGGCACGAACTGAAGCTTTCTTT	CASSPRQGARTEAFF
TRBV6-5	TRBD1	many	TRBJ2-2	13	TGTGCCAGCAGTTCGACAGGGTCCGGGGAGCTGTTTTTT	CASSSTGSGELFF
TRBV12-3/TRBV12-4	-	many	TRBJ2-7	12	TGTGCCAGCAGTTCAATGGGTTACGAGCAGTACTTC	CASSSMGYEQYF
TRBV6-1	-	many	TRBJ1-5	13	TGTGCCAGCAGTCGACTCCTATATCAGCCCCAGCATTTT	CASSRLLYQPQHF
TRBV7-3	TRBD1	many	TRBJ2-2	15	TGTGCCAGCAGCGCTTACAGGGGGAACACCGGGGAGCTGTTTTTT	CASSAYRGNTGELFF
TRBV12-3/TRBV12-4	-	-	TRBJ2-2	15	TGTGCCAGCAGTTTAGCGGCGGTAAACACCGGGGAGCTGTTTTTT	CASSLAAVNTGELFF
TRBV18	TRBD1	many	TRBJ1-2	14	TGTGCCAGCTCAAGCACCGGGACAGGGGATGGCTACACCTTC	CASSSTGTGDGYTF
TRBV7-9	-	many	TRBJ2-2	13	TGTGCCAGCAGCTTGGAAAACACCGGGGAGCTGTTTTTT	CASSLENTGELFF
TRBV20-1	-	many	TRBJ2-7	13	TGCAGTGCGCCGGGACGGTTGGTCCACGAGCAGTACTTC	CSAPGRLVHEQYF